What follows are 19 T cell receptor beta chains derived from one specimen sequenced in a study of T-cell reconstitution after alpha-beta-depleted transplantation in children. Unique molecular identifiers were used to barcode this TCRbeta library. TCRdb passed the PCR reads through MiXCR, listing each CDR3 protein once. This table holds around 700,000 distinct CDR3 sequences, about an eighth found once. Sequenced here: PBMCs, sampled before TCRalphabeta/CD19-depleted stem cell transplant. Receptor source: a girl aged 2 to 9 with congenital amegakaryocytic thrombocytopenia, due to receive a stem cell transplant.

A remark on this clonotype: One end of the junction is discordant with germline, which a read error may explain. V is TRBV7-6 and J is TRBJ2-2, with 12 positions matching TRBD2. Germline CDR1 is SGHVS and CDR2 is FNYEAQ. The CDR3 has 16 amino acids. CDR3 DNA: TGTCCCAGCAGCCCCCCGACTAGCGGGGGTACCGGGGAGCTGTTTTTT. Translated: CPSSPPTSGGTGELFF.

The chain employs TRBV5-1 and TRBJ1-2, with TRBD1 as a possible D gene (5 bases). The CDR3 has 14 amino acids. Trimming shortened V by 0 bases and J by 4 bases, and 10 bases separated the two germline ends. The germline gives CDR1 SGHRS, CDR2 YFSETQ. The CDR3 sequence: CASSLERGRYGYTF. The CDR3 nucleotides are TGCGCCAGCAGCTTGGAGCGGGGCCGCTATGGCTACACCTTC.

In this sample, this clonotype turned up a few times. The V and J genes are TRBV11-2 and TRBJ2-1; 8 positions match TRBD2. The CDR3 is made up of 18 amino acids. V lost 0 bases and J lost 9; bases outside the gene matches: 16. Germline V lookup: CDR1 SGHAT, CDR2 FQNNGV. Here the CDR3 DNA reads TGTGCCAGCAGCTTAGATTCCCGGGCTAGCGGGTACCTCGCTGAGCAGTTCTTC. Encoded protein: CASSLDSRASGYLAEQFF.

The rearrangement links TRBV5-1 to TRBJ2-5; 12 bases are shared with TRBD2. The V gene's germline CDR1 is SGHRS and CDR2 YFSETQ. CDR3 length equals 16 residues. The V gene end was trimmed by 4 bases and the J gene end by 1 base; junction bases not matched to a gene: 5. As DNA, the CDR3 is TGCGCCAGCAGCGTCGGACTAGCGGGACCCCAAGAGACCCAGTACTTC. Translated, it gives CASSVGLAGPQETQYF.

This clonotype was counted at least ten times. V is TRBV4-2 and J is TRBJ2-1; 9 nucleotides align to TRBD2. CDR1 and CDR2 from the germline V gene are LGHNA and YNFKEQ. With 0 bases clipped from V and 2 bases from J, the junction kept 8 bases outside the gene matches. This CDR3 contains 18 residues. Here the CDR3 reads CASSQDPDSGRTYNEQFF. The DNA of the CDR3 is TGTGCCAGCAGCCAAGATCCAGATAGCGGGAGAACCTACAATGAGCAGTTCTTC.

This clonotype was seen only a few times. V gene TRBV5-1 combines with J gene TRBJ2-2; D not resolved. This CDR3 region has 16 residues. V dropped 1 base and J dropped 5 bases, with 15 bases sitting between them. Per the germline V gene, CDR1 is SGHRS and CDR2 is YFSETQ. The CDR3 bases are TGCGCCAGCAGCTTGTCCCTTTTCCCCGGGACCGGGGAGCTGTTTTTT. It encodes CASSLSLFPGTGELFF.

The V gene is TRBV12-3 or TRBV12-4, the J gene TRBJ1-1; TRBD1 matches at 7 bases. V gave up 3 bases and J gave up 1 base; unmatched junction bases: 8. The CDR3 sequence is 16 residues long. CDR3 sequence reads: CASSFWIQGTNTEAFF. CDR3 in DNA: TGTGCCAGCAGTTTCTGGATACAGGGGACGAACACTGAAGCTTTCTTT.

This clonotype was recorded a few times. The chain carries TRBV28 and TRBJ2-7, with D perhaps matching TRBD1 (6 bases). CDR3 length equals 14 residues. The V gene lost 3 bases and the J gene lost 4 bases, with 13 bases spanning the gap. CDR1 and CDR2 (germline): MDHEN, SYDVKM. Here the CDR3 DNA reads TGTGCCAGCAGTTTTTCAGGGGATTTTTACGAGCAGTACTTC. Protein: CASSFSGDFYEQYF.

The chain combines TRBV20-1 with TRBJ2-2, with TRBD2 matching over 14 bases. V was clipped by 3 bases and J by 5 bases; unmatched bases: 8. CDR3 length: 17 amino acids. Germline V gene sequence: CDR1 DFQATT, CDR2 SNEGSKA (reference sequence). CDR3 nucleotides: TGCAGTGCTAGGGGGGGACTAGCGGGAGTCGCAACCGGGGAGCTGTTTTTT. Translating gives CSARGGLAGVATGELFF.

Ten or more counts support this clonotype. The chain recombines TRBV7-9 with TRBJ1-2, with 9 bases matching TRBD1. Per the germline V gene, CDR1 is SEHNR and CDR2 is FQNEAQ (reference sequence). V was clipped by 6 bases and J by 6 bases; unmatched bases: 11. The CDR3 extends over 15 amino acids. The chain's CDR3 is CASSSQGAQHHGYTF. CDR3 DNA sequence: TGTGCCAGCAGTTCACAGGGGGCGCAACATCATGGCTACACCTTC.

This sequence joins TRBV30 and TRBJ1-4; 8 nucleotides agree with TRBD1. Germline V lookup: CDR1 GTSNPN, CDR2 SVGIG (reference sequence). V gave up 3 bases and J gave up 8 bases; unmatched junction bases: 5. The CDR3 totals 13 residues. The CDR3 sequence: CAWSRGRDEKLFF. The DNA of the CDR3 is TGTGCCTGGAGCAGGGGGCGAGACGAAAAACTGTTTTTT.

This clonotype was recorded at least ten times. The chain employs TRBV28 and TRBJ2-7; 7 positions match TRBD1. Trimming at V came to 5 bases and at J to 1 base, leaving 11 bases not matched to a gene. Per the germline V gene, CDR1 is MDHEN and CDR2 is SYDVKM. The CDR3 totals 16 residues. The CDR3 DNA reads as TGTGCCAGCAGTCCACTCCCGGGACAGAAATCCTACGAGCAGTACTTC. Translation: CASSPLPGQKSYEQYF. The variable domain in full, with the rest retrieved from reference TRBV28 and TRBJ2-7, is DVKVTQSSRYLVKRTGEKVFLECVQDMDHENMFWYRQDPGLGLRLIYFSYDVKMKEKGDIPEGYSVSREKKERFSLILESASTNQTSMYLCASSPLPGQKSYEQYFGPGTRLTVT.

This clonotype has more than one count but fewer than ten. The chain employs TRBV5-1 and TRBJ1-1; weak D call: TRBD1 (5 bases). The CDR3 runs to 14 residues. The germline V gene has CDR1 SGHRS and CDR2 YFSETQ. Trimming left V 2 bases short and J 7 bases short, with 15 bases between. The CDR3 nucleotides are TGCGCCAGCAGCTTTTCGGGACCGCGCCTTGAAGCTTTCTTT. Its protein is CASSFSGPRLEAFF.

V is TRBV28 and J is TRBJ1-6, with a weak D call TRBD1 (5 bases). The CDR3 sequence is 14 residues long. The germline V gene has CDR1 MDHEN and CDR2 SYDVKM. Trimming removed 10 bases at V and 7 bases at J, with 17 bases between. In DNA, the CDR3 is TGTGCCAACCCGAGCAAGTGGGGGAATTCACCCCTCCACTTT. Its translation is CANPSKWGNSPLHF.

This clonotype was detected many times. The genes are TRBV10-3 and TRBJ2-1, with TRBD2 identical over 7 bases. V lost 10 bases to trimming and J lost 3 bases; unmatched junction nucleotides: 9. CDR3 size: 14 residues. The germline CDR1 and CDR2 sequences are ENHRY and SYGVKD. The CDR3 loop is CATLAGELYNEQFF. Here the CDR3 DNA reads TGTGCCACACTCGCGGGGGAACTCTACAATGAGCAGTTCTTC.

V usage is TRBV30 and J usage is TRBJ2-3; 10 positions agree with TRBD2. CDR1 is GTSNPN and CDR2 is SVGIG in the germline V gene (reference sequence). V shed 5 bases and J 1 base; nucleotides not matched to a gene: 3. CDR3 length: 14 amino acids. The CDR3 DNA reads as TGTGCCTGGTCCGGGACTAGCGGCACAGATACGCAGTATTTT. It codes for CAWSGTSGTDTQYF.

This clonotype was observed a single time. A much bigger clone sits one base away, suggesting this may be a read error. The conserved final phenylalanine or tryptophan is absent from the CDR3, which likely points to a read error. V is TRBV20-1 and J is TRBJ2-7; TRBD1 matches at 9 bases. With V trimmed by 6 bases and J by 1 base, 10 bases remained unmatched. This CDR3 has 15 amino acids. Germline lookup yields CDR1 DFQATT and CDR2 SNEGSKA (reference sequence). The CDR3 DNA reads TGCAGTGCAGTAACAGGGGGCTTAAGTTCCTACGAGCAGTACATC. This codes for CSAVTGGLSSYEQYI.

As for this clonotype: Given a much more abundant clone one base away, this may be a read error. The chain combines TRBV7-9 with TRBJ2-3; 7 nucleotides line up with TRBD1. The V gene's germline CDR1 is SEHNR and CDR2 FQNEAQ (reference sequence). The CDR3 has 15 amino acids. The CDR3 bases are TGTGCCAGCAGCGGTACGGACAGGAAGGGAGATACGCACTATTTT. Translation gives CASSGTDRKGDTHYF.

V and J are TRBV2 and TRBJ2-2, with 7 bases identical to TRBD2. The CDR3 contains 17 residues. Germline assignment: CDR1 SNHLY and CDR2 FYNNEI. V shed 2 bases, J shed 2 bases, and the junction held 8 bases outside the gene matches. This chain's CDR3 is CASSEPGLADNTGELFF. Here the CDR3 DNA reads TGTGCCAGCAGTGAACCGGGGCTAGCGGATAACACCGGGGAGCTGTTTTTT.